This T cell receptor beta chain was sequenced for a study of control samples from healthy donors and cancer patients. The data were produced by immunoSEQ multiplex PCR, yet TCRdb's version contains in-frame clones alone and is incomplete. The sample includes about 140,000 clones, less than 90% of them seen just once. The CDR3 contains 14 residues. Trimming took off 0 bases at V and 1 base at J, with 7 bases between the two ends. Germline V gene sequence: CDR1 SGDLS, CDR2 YYNGEE. This chain links TRBV9 with TRBJ1-1; D is undetermined. This TCR was recovered from a woman in her twenties or thirties in good health. Material for sequencing was blood. CDR3 region: CASSVDLANTEAFF. Here the CDR3 DNA reads TGTGCCAGCAGCGTAGATTTAGCGAACACTGAAGCTTTCTTT.